This T cell receptor beta chain was observed in a study of T cells in Graves' hyperthyroidism and ophthalmopathy (dated by TCRdb to the late 2010s). Regarding the research as a whole: Peripheral blood samples were taken at the time of initial diagnosis, prior to any treatment. To identify distinguishing TCR V-J signatures, a discovery cohort of about 100 patients was used, comprising under 45 with Graves' ophthalmopathy and some 60 with stable Graves' hyperthyroidism. Prospective prediction of ophthalmopathy was tested in an independent validation cohort of 18 to 20 hyperthyroidism patients and some 17 patients who later progressed to ophthalmopathy. For training and testing, the 100 or so patients in the discovery cohort were randomly divided in a 7:3 ratio. The study also compared thyroid tissue and blood T-cell repertoires from roughly six Graves' hyperthyroidism patients. Once sampling was done, hyperthyroidism patients were given methimazole at a starting dose of 30 mg daily, whereas ophthalmopathy patients were given high-dose intravenous methylprednisolone. According to the paper, TCR Vbeta CDR3 sequencing was carried out on approximately 140 peripheral blood samples, which came from under 50 ophthalmopathy, fewer than 80 hyperthyroidism and approximately 17 progressor patients. General findings and caveats noted by the study authors: Blood samples also contained most of the expanded thyroid clonotypes (frequency above 0.001), which suggests that blood repertoires may reflect thyroid immune responses. In validation, the model predicted progression to ophthalmopathy with 65% to 71% sensitivity and less than 75% specificity, a median of approximately 6.5 months before onset. Sample size was not statistically predetermined, and investigators were not blinded to group allocation. Ophthalmopathy was separated from stable hyperthyroidism by a 13 V-J signature model, with over 85% sensitivity and 81% to 83% specificity obtained in cross-validation and 80%/75% obtained in testing.

Counted from cysteine to phenylalanine, this CDR3 has 15 amino acids. Left in the record is the CDR3 DNA by itself, 45 bases read in frame from the first base. The junction shows trimming of 2 bases on V and 0 bases on J, plus 10 bases between the germline ends. CDR1 and CDR2, per the germline V gene, are MDHEN and SYDVKM. This clonotype occurred many times. No antigen is known for it. No base quality values were provided; no much bigger clone lies one nucleotide off. Stable Graves' hyperthyroidism was defined as no progression to ophthalmopathy during 18 months of follow-up. Hyperthyroidism patients were newly diagnosed, with disease duration under 2 months, and aged 18 to 65 years. The study excluded patients with uncontrolled infections, other autoimmune diseases, pregnancy or lactation. Diagnoses were based on clinical symptoms, serum thyroxine and TRAb, thyroid ultrasound and orbital computed tomography. Ficoll-Paque density gradient centrifugation was used to isolate PBMCs from around 9.1 ml of fresh peripheral blood. Trizol reagent was used to extract total RNA, and RNA quality was then checked on an Agilent 2100 Bioanalyzer.

The TCR beta CDR3 regions were amplified from RNA transcripts. For the first round of RT-PCR on the TCR CDR3, the HTBI primer set was used together with the Qiagen OneStep RT-PCR kit. Libraries were constructed in a second round of multiplex PCR, after which size selection and purification were performed. Paired-end sequencing of the libraries was performed with 100 bp reads on an Illumina HiSeq2000. From the authors' description of their analysis: SOAPnuke was used to process the raw data, removing reads that contained adapters or uncalled bases, had a mean Phred below 15, or lacked an exact match to the constant primer or identifier. High-quality paired reads were merged using COPE v1.2.5, and each unique nucleotide sequence was defined as a clonotype. MiTCR v1.1 was used to align the clonotypes against IMGT TRBV, TRBD and TRBJ reference segments. The analysis was restricted to V-J combinations with a frequency above 0.0001, which together covered just over 99% of the repertoires. A TCS score was defined as the ratio between F50 (clonal expansion) and ExV (chaos), using BLOSUM62-based TCRdist between CDR3 peptides within each V-J. Welch's t-statistics and random forest reduced 500 to 550 V-J features to about 12, which were used in a naive Bayes classifier (R e1071). TCRdb trimmed public reads at Q25 via fastp, called clones via MiXCR and kept in-frame beta chains. One record per CDR3 amino acid sequence lists the most common genes and DNA. TCRdb, not the authors, supplied the V and J calls. This sample is represented by some 620,000 distinct CDR3 sequences; about a sixth of them were singletons. Clones ranked in the top ten supply 3% to 4% of the sample.

This TCR came from a woman aged 25-40 years with Graves' hyperthyroidism. Sequencing input: blood. Recombination joined TRBV28 with TRBJ1-1; D gene: possibly TRBD1, on 5 matching bases. The CDR3: CASSLIGAVNTEAFF. Read as DNA, the sequence is TGTGCCAGCAGTTTAATTGGGGCAGTGAACACTGAAGCTTTCTTT.